Following are 13 T cell receptor beta chains from one sample sequenced in a study of blood T cells in healthy people across ages. Through a sample-barcoded 5' primer and a J-beta primer mix, a second PCR was run for roughly 6 to 12 cycles. MiXCR, applied by TCRdb to the 5' RACE reads, yields one record per CDR3 protein. Of fewer than 2 million distinct CDR3 sequences in the sample, 39% were seen once. The sequenced sample consisted of blood. These receptor sequences come from a human donor in good health.

The chain couples TRBV12-3 or TRBV12-4 to TRBJ2-1; unclear D gene. V lost 4 bases, J lost 8 bases, and 12 bases lay in between. CDR3 length: 13 residues. Here the CDR3 DNA reads TGTGCCAGCAGTTCCCCAGTGGCCGATGAGCAGTTCTTC. Translated, it gives CASSSPVADEQFF.

The V and J genes are TRBV11-2 and TRBJ1-1; D not certain. V gave up 6 bases and J gave up 5 bases, with 10 bases separating them. CDR3 length equals 12 residues. Germline CDR1 and CDR2: SGHAT and FQNNGV. The CDR3 reads CASRNKGTEAFF. The CDR3 nucleotides read TGTGCCAGCAGAAACAAAGGAACTGAAGCTTTCTTT.

The chain joins TRBV29-1 to TRBJ2-7; 8 nucleotides line up with TRBD1. V shed 6 bases, J shed 5 bases, and the junction held 6 bases outside the gene matches. CDR3 length: 12 amino acids. The germline gives CDR1 SQVTM, CDR2 ANQGSEA. The CDR3 protein is CSVLDRVDEQYF. The CDR3 region has the DNA TGCAGCGTACTGGACAGGGTCGACGAGCAGTACTTC.

V and J are TRBV7-9 and TRBJ1-2, with 7 bases aligning to TRBD1. CDR1 and CDR2 from the germline V gene are SEHNR and FQNEAQ (reference sequence). Germline trimming cut 3 bases from V and 2 bases from J; bases unmatched to any gene: 12. The CDR3 covers 17 residues. CDR3 amino acids: CASSLGQPDFENYGYTF. The CDR3 nucleotides are TGTGCCAGCAGCTTGGGACAGCCCGACTTCGAGAACTATGGCTACACCTTC. The full variable domain, rest sourced from reference TRBV7-9 and TRBJ1-2, is DTGVSQNPRHKITKRGQNVTFRCDPISEHNRLYWYRQTLGQGPEFLTYFQNEAQLEKSRLLSDRFSAERPKGSFSTLEIQRTEQGDSAMYLCASSLGQPDFENYGYTFGSGTRLTVV.

The rearrangement uses TRBV7-9 and TRBJ1-2, with 7 bases fitting TRBD1. The CDR3 loop spans 15 amino acids. V gave up 3 bases and J gave up 2 bases; unmatched junction bases: 6. Germline V CDR1 and CDR2: SEHNR, FQNEAQ (reference sequence). The CDR3, as DNA: TGTGCCAGCAGCTTCCTGGAGGGGGCCAACTATGGCTACACCTTC. This encodes CASSFLEGANYGYTF.

This clonotype is a singleton in its sample. The chain links TRBV19 to TRBJ1-6; tentatively, D is TRBD1 (5 bases). Trimming removed 4 bases at V and 7 bases at J, with 5 bases between. Germline CDR1 LNHDA, CDR2 SQIVND (reference sequence). The CDR3 is 12 amino acids. Here the CDR3 reads CASSKGNSPLHF. The CDR3 bases are TGTGCCAGTAGTAAGGGGAATTCACCCCTCCACTTT.

This clonotype was detected once. The chain recombines TRBV5-1 with TRBJ2-1; TRBD1 might be the D (5 bases). Trimming pared 4 bases from V and 4 bases from J, leaving 18 bases between. The length of the CDR3 is 16 residues. The germline gives CDR1 SGHRS, CDR2 YFSETQ. For the CDR3, the DNA is TGCGCCAGCAGCCGGACAATCGAAGGGGTTTACAATGAGCAGTTCTTC. This sequence encodes CASSRTIEGVYNEQFF.

The CDR3 DNA is TGCAGTGCAAGGGGCATTCTGGGCACTGAAGCTTTCTTT. Translated, it gives CSARGILGTEAFF. V gene TRBV20-1 combines with J gene TRBJ1-1, with TRBD1 as a possible D gene (5 bases). With 6 bases removed from V and 4 bases from J, the gap between germline ends came to 15 bases. The CDR3 covers 13 residues. Germline assignment: CDR1 DFQATT and CDR2 SNEGSKA (reference sequence).

To note about this clonotype: One end of the junction does not line up with germline, which may come from a read error. This rearrangement joins TRBV20-1 to TRBJ1-4; D may be TRBD1 (5 bases). From germline, CDR1 is DFQATT and CDR2 SNEGSKA (reference sequence). The length of the CDR3 is 14 residues. Here the CDR3 reads CSAMIRDEGEKLFF. In DNA, the CDR3 is TGCAGCGCTATGATCAGGGACGAAGGGGAAAAACTGTTTTTT.

The chain couples TRBV9 to TRBJ2-5; no firm D call. From germline, CDR1 is SGDLS and CDR2 YYNGEE. This CDR3 has 15 amino acids. V lost 0 bases to trimming and J lost 5 bases, with 14 bases between them. The chain's CDR3 is CASSVAVYHEETQYF. The DNA for the CDR3 is TGTGCCAGCAGCGTAGCTGTCTATCATGAGGAGACCCAGTACTTC.

The table lists this clonotype with a few counts. The chain joins TRBV6-5 to TRBJ1-5, with a weak D call TRBD1 (5 bases). Per germline, CDR1 MNHEY and CDR2 SVGAGI. The CDR3 contains 13 residues. V was pared by 8 bases and J by 1 base, with 9 bases between. In nucleotides, the CDR3 is TGTGCCAGCGCTCGGGGGAGCAATCAGCCCCAGCATTTT. Translated, it gives CASARGSNQPQHF.

This clonotype showed up just a few times. The rearrangement uses TRBV6-2 or TRBV6-3 and TRBJ2-3, with 7 positions matching TRBD2. The CDR3 loop spans 17 amino acids. Losses at the gene ends were 0 bases for V and 3 bases for J; bases not matched to a gene: 9. In germline, CDR1 is MNHEY, CDR2 SVGEGT. CDR3 residues: CASSYSSSGWGTDTQYF. The CDR3 nucleotides read TGTGCCAGCAGTTACTCGTCTAGCGGATGGGGTACAGATACGCAGTATTTT.

This clonotype showed up just a few times. V gene TRBV29-1 combines with J gene TRBJ2-7; perhaps TRBD1 as D (6 bases). The CDR3 has 13 amino acids. Germline lookup yields CDR1 SQVTM and CDR2 ANQGSEA. Trimming took off 7 bases at V and 2 bases at J, with 15 bases between the two ends. The chain's CDR3 is CSASEGDAYEQYF. CDR3 nucleotide sequence: TGCAGCGCCTCAGAGGGGGACGCCTACGAGCAGTACTTC.